The 14 T cell receptor beta chains below come from one sample, sequenced in a study of shared clonotypes between healthy human individuals. Here immunoSEQ multiplex PCR was the method, and the copy in TCRdb shows in-frame clones only, minus some. The sample lists a few hundred thousand clones; around 97% were seen once. The sequencing sample was made of naive CD4+ T cells sorted from blood. Documented subset: CD45RA+ positively selected. All receptors come from a woman in her twenties or thirties in good health.

V and J are TRBV5-1 and TRBJ1-1, with 10 bases identical to TRBD1. The CDR3 length is 17 residues. The J segment lost 4 bases and the V segment lost 0 bases, leaving 9 bases of the junction unmatched. Germline V CDR1 and CDR2: SGHRS, YFSETQ. This CDR3 is CASSLGPRGQGTTEAFF. The CDR3 bases are TGCGCCAGCAGCTTGGGGCCGAGGGGACAGGGGACCACTGAAGCTTTCTTT. The whole variable domain, filled in from reference TRBV5-1 and TRBJ1-1, reads KAGVTQTPRYLIKTRGQQVTLSCSPISGHRSVSWYQQTPGQGLQFLFEYFSETQRNKGNFPGRFSGRQFSNSRSEMNVSTLELGDSALYLCASSLGPRGQGTTEAFFGQGTRLTVV.

The V and J genes are TRBV6-5 and TRBJ2-7, with 7 bases matching TRBD2. CDR1 is MNHEY and CDR2 is SVGAGI in the germline V gene. CDR3 length: 13 residues. V lost 5 bases to trimming and J lost 6 bases; unmatched junction nucleotides: 7. The CDR3 bases are TGTGCCAGCAGTAAGAGCGGGACGCTCGAGCAGTACTTC. Protein: CASSKSGTLEQYF.

The chain combines TRBV28 with TRBJ2-7; D is undetermined. The germline CDR1 and CDR2 sequences are MDHEN and SYDVKM. V dropped 8 bases and J dropped 3 bases, with 17 bases sitting between them. The CDR3 length is 14 residues. CDR3 bases: TGTGCCAGCGGGCTAGAGGAAGTTTTCTACGAGCAGTACTTC. Translating it yields CASGLEEVFYEQYF. The whole variable domain, remainder taken from reference TRBV28 and TRBJ2-7, is DVKVTQSSRYLVKRTGEKVFLECVQDMDHENMFWYRQDPGLGLRLIYFSYDVKMKEKGDIPEGYSVSREKKERFSLILESASTNQTSMYLCASGLEEVFYEQYFGPGTRLTVT.

This CDR3 is CASSFTPLPNTQYF. CDR3 DNA: TGTGCCAGCAGCTTTACACCCCTGCCGAATACGCAGTATTTT. The rearrangement uses TRBV5-6 and TRBJ2-3; D unclear. Between the trimmed V and J ends, which lost 2 bases and 7 bases, there was a span of 14 bases. Germline V gene data show CDR1 as SGHDT and CDR2 as YYEEEE. This CDR3 comprises 14 residues.

The V call is TRBV20-1, the J call TRBJ2-7; maybe TRBD2 (6 bases). CDR1 is DFQATT, CDR2 SNEGSKA, per germline (reference sequence). Deletions cut 5 bases from V and 6 bases from J, with 8 bases between. This CDR3 is 10 amino acids long. DNA for the CDR3: TGCAGTGCTGCTAGCGCCGAGCAGTACTTC. It yields the protein CSAASAEQYF.

The rearrangement links TRBV19 to TRBJ2-7; 8 bases agree with TRBD1. The CDR3 loop spans 17 amino acids. Germline V gene sequence: CDR1 LNHDA, CDR2 SQIVND (reference sequence). V was clipped by 5 bases and J by 1 base; unmatched bases: 13. The CDR3 loop is CASSRTSGQANSYEQYF. For the CDR3, the DNA is TGTGCCAGTAGTCGAACATCGGGACAGGCTAATTCCTACGAGCAGTACTTC.

V and J are TRBV5-1 and TRBJ2-5, with 7 bases lining up with TRBD2. Germline-derived CDR1 and CDR2 are SGHRS and YFSETQ. The length of the CDR3 is 16 residues. The junction had 11 bases not matched to a gene; V was cut back by 4 bases and J by 2 bases. CDR3 residues: CASSPGFLAEQETQYF. The DNA of the CDR3 is TGCGCCAGCAGCCCCGGTTTCCTAGCGGAACAAGAGACCCAGTACTTC. Based on the CDR3 plus reference TRBV5-1 and TRBJ2-5, the full variable domain is KAGVTQTPRYLIKTRGQQVTLSCSPISGHRSVSWYQQTPGQGLQFLFEYFSETQRNKGNFPGRFSGRQFSNSRSEMNVSTLELGDSALYLCASSPGFLAEQETQYFGPGTRLLVL.

The V call is TRBV5-6, the J call TRBJ2-1; possible D gene TRBD2, 5 bases. Germline CDR1 is SGHDT and CDR2 is YYEEEE. V gave up 0 bases and J gave up 7 bases, with 14 bases separating them. The CDR3 extends over 15 amino acids. Here the CDR3 reads CASSLALYGGNEQFF. The CDR3 DNA reads TGTGCCAGCAGCTTGGCCCTGTATGGAGGAAATGAGCAGTTCTTC.

The chain combines TRBV2 with TRBJ1-2; D unclear. Germline V gene sequence: CDR1 SNHLY, CDR2 FYNNEI. Trimming removed 7 bases at V and 7 bases at J, with 10 bases between. The CDR3 is 11 amino acids. The CDR3 DNA sequence: TGTGCCAGCAATTTTCGGGGTGGCTACACCTTC. Translating gives CASNFRGGYTF.

The gene calls are TRBV27 and TRBJ1-4, with D unresolved. Germline V gives CDR1 MNHEY, CDR2 SMNVEV (reference sequence). V gave up 3 bases and J gave up 5 bases, with 22 bases separating them. The CDR3 covers 18 residues. The CDR3 DNA sequence: TGTGCCAGCAGTTTCGGGAGTTGGGGAGGACGGCTCAATGAAAAACTGTTTTTT. Translated, it gives CASSFGSWGGRLNEKLFF.

As for this clone: A read error may produce the germline difference seen at one junction end. V gene TRBV20-1 combines with J gene TRBJ2-1, with TRBD2 matching 8 bases. Germline V gene data show CDR1 as DFQATT and CDR2 as SNEGSKA (reference sequence). CDR3 length: 11 amino acids. DNA for the CDR3: TGCAGTGCAGGGACCTGGACTAGCCCTGTCTTC. It yields the protein CSAGTWTSPVF.

In DNA form, the CDR3 reads TGTGCCAGCAGTGGGGTCGAGCAGTACTTC. It codes for CASSGVEQYF. The chain joins TRBV28 to TRBJ2-7; D not resolved. The CDR3 contains 10 residues. From germline, CDR1 is MDHEN and CDR2 SYDVKM. The V gene lost 5 bases and the J gene lost 6 bases, with 5 bases spanning the gap.

The V call is TRBV5-1, the J call TRBJ2-7, with 9 bases that match TRBD1. The trim removed 4 bases at V and 2 bases at J, leaving 4 bases unmatched. From germline, CDR1 is SGHRS and CDR2 YFSETQ. The CDR3 totals 14 residues. The CDR3 DNA sequence: TGCGCCAGCAGCCGGACAGGGGAAACCTACGAGCAGTACTTC. It specifies CASSRTGETYEQYF.

The J gene is TRBJ1-4, the V gene TRBV5-1; D is unresolved. This CDR3 is built from 14 residues. Trimming took 7 bases from V and 0 from J, leaving 10 bases between them. From germline, CDR1 is SGHRS and CDR2 YFSETQ. CDR3 loop: CASSHIATNEKLFF. The DNA of the CDR3 is TGCGCCAGCTCCCATATTGCAACTAATGAAAAACTGTTTTTT.